The next 23 T cell receptor beta chains were all read from a single sample in a study of a mutant IDH1 vaccine in newly diagnosed glioma. The time point here: week 11, during vaccination. Topical imiquimod accompanied each vaccine dose, which consisted of 300 ug of mutant IDH1 20-mer peptide. No antigen is known for these receptors. Method: immunoSEQ multiplex PCR; TCRdb's copy keeps in-frame clones and lacks some. The sample yields roughly 62,000 clones, about 88% seen once. The sequences come from PBMCs, collected from a glioma patient whose treatment included an IDH1 peptide vaccine. These receptors were taken from a man in his forties with glioma.

This rearrangement joins TRBV18 to TRBJ2-7; D gene ambiguous. Germline-derived CDR1 and CDR2 are KGHSH and LQKENI. Trimming pared 4 bases from V and 5 bases from J, leaving 12 bases between. CDR3 size: 13 residues. CDR3 region: CASSLTYTHEQYF. Written as DNA, the CDR3 is TGTGCCAGCTCACTCACCTATACACACGAGCAGTACTTC.

The V and J genes are TRBV6-5 and TRBJ1-5, with TRBD1 identical over 8 bases. CDR3 length equals 15 residues. The germline V gene encodes CDR1 MNHEY and CDR2 SVGAGI. V dropped 6 bases and J dropped 2; count of bases not matched to a gene: 6. This CDR3 reads CASRGTGQGNQPQHF. The DNA of the CDR3 is TGTGCCAGCAGGGGAACGGGACAGGGCAATCAGCCCCAGCATTTT.

This rearrangement joins TRBV4-2 to TRBJ2-1; 7 bases agree with TRBD2. Germline V gene lookup returns CDR1 LGHNA and CDR2 YNFKEQ. The CDR3 runs 15 residues. Trimming at V came to 1 base and at J to 7 bases, leaving 7 bases not matched to a gene. The CDR3 region is CASSQVLAEGNEQFF. Here the CDR3 DNA reads TGTGCCAGCAGCCAAGTCCTAGCGGAGGGTAATGAGCAGTTCTTC.

The gene calls are TRBV15 and TRBJ2-7; D gene unclear. The CDR3 is made up of 14 amino acids. Germline values: CDR1 LNHNV, CDR2 YYDKDF (reference sequence). Trimming left V 4 bases short and J 4 bases short, with 14 bases between. CDR3 sequence: CATSNYVQPYEQYF. The CDR3 region has the DNA TGTGCCACCAGCAACTATGTCCAACCGTACGAGCAGTACTTC. Based on the CDR3 plus reference TRBV15 and TRBJ2-7, the full variable domain is DAMVIQNPRYQVTQFGKPVTLSCSQTLNHNVMYWYQQKSSQAPKLLFHYYDKDFNNEADTPDNFQSRRPNTSFCFLDIRSPGLGDTAMYLCATSNYVQPYEQYFGPGTRLTVT.

This chain joins TRBV19 and TRBJ2-1, with TRBD2 as a possible D gene (5 bases). The CDR3 consists of 14 residues. V was shortened by 5 bases and J by 7 bases, with 15 bases between the two germline ends. Germline V gives CDR1 LNHDA, CDR2 SQIVND (reference sequence). The DNA for the CDR3 is TGTGCCAGTAGTCCCCAGGAGGTTGTAAATGAGCAGTTCTTC. Translating it yields CASSPQEVVNEQFF. The variable domain in full, with the rest retrieved from reference TRBV19 and TRBJ2-1, is DGGITQSPKYLFRKEGQNVTLSCEQNLNHDAMYWYRQDPGQGLRLIYYSQIVNDFQKGDIAEGYSVSREKKESFPLTVTSAQKNPTAFYLCASSPQEVVNEQFFGPGTRLTVL.

CDR3 region: CSADPDTSFDYTF. CDR3 bases: TGCAGCGCCGACCCTGACACCTCCTTTGACTACACCTTC. The chain recombines TRBV29-1 with TRBJ1-2, with D unclear. This CDR3 contains 13 residues. Germline CDR1 and CDR2: SQVTM and ANQGSEA. V was cut by 7 bases and J by 10 bases, with 22 bases left in between.

The genes are TRBV30 and TRBJ1-1, with D uncertain. The V end was cut by 4 bases, the J end by 4 bases, with 10 bases between. Germline CDR1 is GTSNPN and CDR2 is SVGIG (reference sequence). The CDR3 consists of 12 residues. CDR3 coding DNA: TGTGCCTGGATCGATGTGGGCACTGAAGCTTTCTTT. Translation: CAWIDVGTEAFF.

This chain connects TRBV18 to TRBJ2-7, with TRBD2 matching over 9 bases. From germline, CDR1 is KGHSH and CDR2 LQKENI. There are 16 residues in the CDR3. V gave up 6 bases and J gave up 5 bases; unmatched junction bases: 14. The CDR3 here is CASSQGGLAGLHEQYV. CDR3 bases: TGTGCCAGCTCTCAGGGTGGGCTAGCGGGGCTACACGAGCAGTACGTC.

The V and J genes are TRBV27 and TRBJ1-2; the match to TRBD1 covers 7 bases. This CDR3 contains 14 residues. CDR1 MNHEY and CDR2 SMNVEV come from the germline V gene (reference sequence). The trim removed 5 bases at V and 5 bases at J, leaving 8 bases unmatched. The CDR3 is CASSEGRGKYGYTF. The CDR3 nucleotides read TGTGCCAGCAGTGAAGGCAGGGGGAAGTATGGCTACACCTTC.

As to this clone: This CDR3 is also generated by other DNA sequences in the sample. The gene calls are TRBV29-1 and TRBJ1-3; D unclear. V shed 5 bases and J shed 1 base, with 6 bases lying between them. This CDR3 region has 12 residues. In germline, CDR1 is SQVTM, CDR2 ANQGSEA. CDR3 DNA: TGCAGCGTTACTGAATCTGGAAACACCATATATTTT. This encodes CSVTESGNTIYF.

The gene calls are TRBV2 and TRBJ1-5, with 8 bases lining up with TRBD1. From germline, CDR1 is SNHLY and CDR2 FYNNEI. J was trimmed by 1 base and V by 4 bases; bases with no gene match: 3. The CDR3 has 15 amino acids. The CDR3, as DNA: TGTGCCAGCAGTGCCAACAGGGGGAGCAATCAGCCCCAGCATTTT. As protein: CASSANRGSNQPQHF.

CDR3 amino acids: CASSSGRGRGTGELFF. The CDR3 bases are TGTGCCAGCAGCTCAGGGAGGGGACGAGGAACCGGGGAGCTGTTTTTT. This chain connects TRBV7-3 to TRBJ2-2, with 7 bases aligning to TRBD2. The V gene's germline CDR1 is SGHTA and CDR2 FQGTGA. This CDR3 contains 16 residues. Germline trimming cut 4 bases from V and 5 bases from J; bases unmatched to any gene: 10.

V gene TRBV15 combines with J gene TRBJ2-3, with D possibly TRBD1 on 6 matching bases. Trimming removed 5 bases from V and 0 bases from J, with 12 bases in between. The length of the CDR3 is 15 residues. The V gene's germline CDR1 is LNHNV and CDR2 YYDKDF (reference sequence). The CDR3 here is CATSSDRLSTDTQYF. CDR3 coding DNA: TGTGCCACCAGCTCCGACAGGCTTAGCACAGATACGCAGTATTTT.

V and J are TRBV18 and TRBJ1-1, with 11 nucleotides matching TRBD1. V lost 4 bases to trimming and J lost 7 bases; unmatched junction nucleotides: 5. This CDR3 is 14 amino acids long. Germline loops: CDR1 KGHSH, CDR2 LQKENI. This chain's CDR3 is CASSRGQGAIEAFF. The CDR3 region has the DNA TGTGCCAGCTCACGCGGACAGGGGGCCATTGAAGCTTTCTTT. Variable domain in full (rest from reference TRBV18 and TRBJ1-1): NAGVMQNPRHLVRRRGQEARLRCSPMKGHSHVYWYRQLPEEGLKFMVYLQKENIIDESGMPKERFSAEFPKEGPSILRIQQVVRGDSAAYFCASSRGQGAIEAFFGQGTRLTVV.

The chain is built from TRBV5-4 and TRBJ2-3; D is unresolved. The V and J ends lost 0 bases and 11 bases respectively, with 19 bases between them. Germline V gene sequence: CDR1 SGHNT, CDR2 YYREEE (reference sequence). The CDR3 spans 15 residues. CDR3 residues: CASSLDPRQGYVQYF. The CDR3 bases are TGTGCCAGCAGCTTGGACCCAAGGCAAGGGTATGTGCAGTATTTT.

The chain employs TRBV27 and TRBJ2-3, with D tentatively TRBD1 (6 bases). V was trimmed by 3 bases and J by 6 bases, leaving 13 bases between them. Germline V gene lookup returns CDR1 MNHEY and CDR2 SMNVEV (reference sequence). This CDR3 contains 14 residues. The CDR3 bases are TGTGCCAGCAGTTTTGGGGGCGCTCGGGATACGCAGTATTTT. It specifies CASSFGGARDTQYF.

This clone was picked up a small number of times. The chain is built from TRBV5-1 and TRBJ1-1; D possibly corresponds to TRBD1 (5 bases). There are 12 residues in the CDR3. Trimming took 4 bases from V and 10 from J, leaving 14 bases between them. Germline V CDR1 and CDR2: SGHRS, YFSETQ. CDR3 in amino acids: CASSPAGERAFF. In nucleotides, the CDR3 is TGCGCCAGCAGCCCGGCGGGGGAGAGAGCTTTCTTT. The full variable domain, its missing parts supplied by reference TRBV5-1 and TRBJ1-1, is KAGVTQTPRYLIKTRGQQVTLSCSPISGHRSVSWYQQTPGQGLQFLFEYFSETQRNKGNFPGRFSGRQFSNSRSEMNVSTLELGDSALYLCASSPAGERAFFGQGTRLTVV.

The chain uses TRBV7-2 and TRBJ1-3; 7 nucleotides line up with TRBD1. CDR1 SGHTA and CDR2 FQGNSA come from the germline V gene. This CDR3 region has 15 residues. With 4 bases clipped from V and 3 bases from J, the junction kept 6 bases outside the gene matches. DNA of the CDR3: TGTGCCAGCAGCTCCGGGACAGCCTTTGGAAACACCATATATTTT. Translated, it gives CASSSGTAFGNTIYF.

The chain has TRBV7-2 and TRBJ2-7; TRBD1 matches 8 bases. The V gene's germline CDR1 is SGHTA and CDR2 FQGNSA. The CDR3 is made up of 14 amino acids. Trimming at V came to 6 bases and at J to 7 bases, leaving 11 bases not matched to a gene. CDR3 loop: CASSQGRGQGEQYF. The CDR3 DNA sequence: TGTGCCAGCAGTCAGGGCAGGGGGCAGGGGGAGCAGTACTTC.

This clone was observed a single time. The V call is TRBV14, the J call TRBJ2-5; D gene uncertain. The length of the CDR3 is 15 residues. Germline V gene sequence: CDR1 SGHDN, CDR2 FVKESK. Trimming left V 1 base short and J 2 bases short, with 11 bases between. Written as DNA, the CDR3 is TGTGCCAGCAGCCAAGGCTGGATGGTGCAAGAGACCCAGTACTTC. Its translation is CASSQGWMVQETQYF.

The rearrangement uses TRBV11-2 and TRBJ2-1, with 8 nucleotides matching TRBD1. The V and J ends lost 7 bases and 6 bases, in that order; junction bases with no gene match: 11. CDR1 and CDR2 (germline): SGHAT, FQNNGV. The CDR3 is 15 amino acids. The CDR3 protein is CASTIGQGARNEQFF. CDR3 DNA: TGTGCCAGCACCATAGGGCAGGGGGCCCGCAATGAGCAGTTCTTC.

The gene calls are TRBV30 and TRBJ1-5; unclear D gene. The V gene's germline CDR1 is GTSNPN and CDR2 SVGIG (reference sequence). The V and J ends lost 6 bases and 4 bases respectively, with 16 bases between them. The CDR3 contains 14 residues. The CDR3 loop reads CACNTASSNQPQHF. The DNA for the CDR3 is TGTGCCTGTAATACCGCTTCCTCTAATCAGCCCCAGCATTTT.

CDR3 sequence (DNA): TGTGCCAGCAGTTTTGCAGGAAGGTTGGGAGATACGCAGTATTTT. Translation gives CASSFAGRLGDTQYF. The gene calls are TRBV6-5 and TRBJ2-3; D not resolved. The CDR3 covers 15 residues. Germline V gene sequence: CDR1 MNHEY, CDR2 SVGAGI. Trimming pared 4 bases from V and 5 bases from J, leaving 16 bases between.